The source of this T cell receptor beta chain is a study of beta chain features in type 1 diabetes. The study, taken as a whole, reports: In all four CD4+ subsets, TCRB CDR3 length was significantly, moderately reduced in type 1 diabetes.

Since all of the isolated RNA was reverse transcribed, expressed TCRB transcripts were what got sequenced. TCRdb's table, derived via immunoSEQ multiplex PCR, lists solely in-frame clones and lacks some. This sample yields approximately 170,000 clones, of which 7.8% are seen a single time; more than 0.75% belongs to the top ten. A remark on this clone: Its matching antigen is unknown. Distinct nucleotide sequences in the sample also encode this CDR3.

Trimming took off 0 bases at V and 4 bases at J, with 9 bases between the two ends. There are 14 residues in the CDR3. CDR1 and CDR2 from the germline V gene are MNHEY and SMNVEV (reference sequence). The chain carries TRBV27 and TRBJ1-1; D is ambiguous. The sample taken for sequencing was central memory CD4+ T cells from blood. This clonotype was obtained from a woman in her 40s with type 1 diabetes. CDR3 coding DNA: TGTGCCAGCAGTTTATCAGGGAGGGTCACTGAAGCTTTCTTT. Protein sequence: CASSLSGRVTEAFF.